The 23 T cell receptor beta chains in this list originate from one sample, sequenced in a study of T cells in Graves' hyperthyroidism and ophthalmopathy. It was RNA transcripts that yielded the amplified TCR beta CDR3 regions. First-round RT-PCR with HTBI primers amplified the TCR CDR3 region. TCRdb passed the multiplex PCR reads through MiXCR, listing each CDR3 protein once. The sample includes about 540,000 distinct CDR3 sequences, around 45% of them seen just once. The specimen was peripheral blood or thyroid tissue (not recorded which). All receptors derive from a woman aged 18-35 years with Graves' hyperthyroidism.

The chain couples TRBV20-1 to TRBJ1-1, with D possibly matching TRBD1 (6 bases). This CDR3 spans 12 amino acids. Germline V gives CDR1 DFQATT, CDR2 SNEGSKA (reference sequence). The CDR3 region has the DNA TGCAATCCGAGGGGGGGAACTAATGAAGCTTTCTTT. As protein: CNPRGGTNEAFF.

On this clonotype itself: This may stem from a read error, because a much larger clone lies one nucleotide away. The J gene is TRBJ2-7, the V gene TRBV6-5; D is uncertain. Trimming removed 4 bases at V and 5 bases at J, with 18 bases between. The germline V gene encodes CDR1 MNHEY and CDR2 SVGAGI. The CDR3 spans 15 residues. The CDR3 nucleotides read TGTGCCAGCAGTTTACGTCTCTCAACCCGCCACGAGCAGTACTTC. Translated, it gives CASSLRLSTRHEQYF.

In this sample, this clonotype turned up once. This CDR3 is CASSEWGETQHF. DNA for the CDR3: TGTGCCAGCAGTGAATGGGGGGAGACCCAGCATTTT. This chain connects TRBV2 to TRBJ1-5, with D tentatively TRBD1 (5 bases). The germline V gene encodes CDR1 SNHLY and CDR2 FYNNEI. CDR3 size: 12 residues. With 2 bases removed from V and 11 bases from J, the gap between germline ends came to 10 bases.

The chain employs TRBV12-3 or TRBV12-4 and TRBJ2-5, with D possibly being TRBD2 (6 bases). The J call may be wrong; the DNA end is better matched by TRBJ2-1. The CDR3 extends over 16 amino acids. The CDR3 DNA is TGTGCCAGCAGTCCTAGCGTTATGGTTGACGTCGGTGAGCAGTTCTTC. Its translation is CASSPSVMVDVGEQFF.

This clonotype showed up many times. The V gene is TRBV11-2, the J gene TRBJ2-2; no reliable D call. The CDR3 runs 13 residues. Trimming cost V 3 bases and J 2 bases, with 4 bases left between them. Germline CDR1 SGHAT, CDR2 FQNNGV. CDR3 loop: CASSFGNTGELFF. The CDR3 DNA sequence: TGTGCCAGCAGCTTCGGCAACACCGGGGAGCTGTTTTTT.

Turning to this clonotype: This sequence may be a read error, since a much larger clone differs from it by one base. The CDR3 loop reads CACRLPGTGTYEQYF. The CDR3 coding sequence is TGTGCCTGCAGGCTCCCCGGGACAGGGACCTACGAGCAGTACTTC. The chain carries TRBV2 and TRBJ2-7, with 9 bases matching TRBD1. Germline lookup yields CDR1 SNHLY and CDR2 FYNNEI. This CDR3 has 15 amino acids.

The V call is TRBV29-1, the J call TRBJ1-5; TRBD1 is a possible D gene (6 bases). Between the trimmed V and J ends, which lost 7 bases and 2 bases, there was a span of 18 bases. There are 15 residues in the CDR3. CDR1 is SQVTM and CDR2 is ANQGSEA in the germline V gene. The CDR3 DNA follows: TGCAGCGCGGGGGGAGCAGGGGACGGCAATCAGCCCCAGCATTTT. Translation: CSAGGAGDGNQPQHF.

The J gene is TRBJ2-1, the V gene TRBV10-3; D might be TRBD2 (5 bases). The V end was cut by 3 bases, the J end by 7 bases, with 7 bases between. The CDR3 extends over 12 amino acids. The V gene's germline CDR1 is ENHRY and CDR2 SYGVKD. The chain's CDR3 is CAISETRNEQFF. Here the CDR3 DNA reads TGTGCCATCAGTGAAACTAGAAATGAGCAGTTCTTC.

This clonotype was seen ten or more times. The rearrangement joins TRBV20-1 to TRBJ1-4; unclear D gene. Germline V lookup: CDR1 DFQATT, CDR2 SNEGSKA (reference sequence). Trimming took off 3 bases at V and 8 bases at J, with 19 bases between the two ends. The CDR3 extends over 15 amino acids. Here the CDR3 DNA reads TGCAGTGCTAGTGGACCCAGGTTTCGTCGCGAAAAACTGTTTTTT. Translated: CSASGPRFRREKLFF.

This sequence joins TRBV20-1 and TRBJ1-5; TRBD1 matches at 9 bases. This CDR3 region has 14 residues. CDR1 is DFQATT, CDR2 SNEGSKA, per germline (reference sequence). Trimming cost V 4 bases and J 6 bases; bases outside gene matches: 7. CDR3 bases: TGCAGTGCTAACCCAGTACAGGGGGCTCAGCCCCAGCATTTT. This translates into CSANPVQGAQPQHF.

The CDR3 reads CSAHGTIVDTQYF. The CDR3 coding sequence is TGCAGTGCTCACGGGACCATTGTGGATACGCAGTATTTT. The J gene is TRBJ2-3, the V gene TRBV20-1; either TRBD1 or TRBD2 may fit D (5 bases each). The V gene's germline CDR1 is DFQATT and CDR2 SNEGSKA (reference sequence). The CDR3 runs to 13 residues. The germline V and J ends were trimmed by 5 bases and 6 bases, with 15 bases remaining between them.

This clonotype was recorded at least ten times. CDR3 nucleotides: TGTGCCAGCAGCCAAATCCAGGACAATGAAGCTTTCTTT. Residues: CASSQIQDNEAFF. V gene TRBV14 combines with J gene TRBJ1-1; D possibly corresponds to TRBD1 (5 bases). CDR1 and CDR2 from the germline V gene are SGHDN and FVKESK. V was trimmed by 2 bases and J by 7 bases, leaving 11 bases between them. The CDR3 consists of 13 residues.

This clonotype appeared many times. The J gene is TRBJ1-1, the V gene TRBV11-2, with a tentative D call TRBD1 (6 bases). Germline-derived CDR1 and CDR2 are SGHAT and FQNNGV. The CDR3 totals 15 residues. V lost 5 bases to trimming and J lost 0 bases, with 13 bases between them. The CDR3 DNA reads TGTGCCAGCAGCCCATCACAGGGCTTGAACACTGAAGCTTTCTTT. It translates to CASSPSQGLNTEAFF.

A few counts support this clonotype. V usage is TRBV12-5 and J usage is TRBJ2-3; D uncertain. The germline V gene has CDR1 LGHNT and CDR2 FRNRAP. V gave up 2 bases and J gave up 5 bases, with 8 bases separating them. There are 13 residues in the CDR3. Here the CDR3 reads CASGLLPEDTQYF. The DNA for the CDR3 is TGTGCTAGTGGTTTGTTGCCGGAAGATACGCAGTATTTT. Complete variable domain (other parts from reference TRBV12-5 and TRBJ2-3): DARVTQTPRHKVTEMGQEVTMRCQPILGHNTVFWYRQTMMQGLELLAYFRNRAPLDDSGMPKDRFSAEMPDATLATLKIQPSEPRDSAVYFCASGLLPEDTQYFGPGTRLTVL.

The V gene is TRBV5-4, the J gene TRBJ2-2, with TRBD2 as a possible D gene (6 bases). In germline, CDR1 is SGHNT, CDR2 YYREEE (reference sequence). The V and J ends lost 3 bases and 0 bases respectively, with 12 bases between them. CDR3 length equals 16 residues. CDR3: CASSSRLGANTGELFF. CDR3 DNA: TGTGCCAGCAGCTCAAGACTAGGGGCGAACACCGGGGAGCTGTTTTTT.

The chain has TRBV6-5 and TRBJ2-3, with no clear D. The V end lost 5 bases, the J end lost 4 bases, and 10 bases lay between the germline ends. The V gene's germline CDR1 is MNHEY and CDR2 SVGAGI. The CDR3 spans 13 residues. DNA for the CDR3: TGTGCCAGCAGTCGACGACTGGCAGATACGCAGTATTTT. This gives the protein CASSRRLADTQYF.

This clonotype was detected many times. This chain uses TRBV6-2 or TRBV6-3 with TRBJ1-2; 7 bases are a match to TRBD1. The CDR3 is 16 residues long. V lost 7 bases, J lost 5 bases, and 16 bases stayed unmatched. Germline V gene sequence: CDR1 MNHEY, CDR2 SVGEGT. The DNA for the CDR3 is TGTGCCAGCACATCTAGCCCATCGACAGGGAATTATGGCTACACCTTC. This codes for CASTSSPSTGNYGYTF.

The V gene is TRBV7-9, the J gene TRBJ1-6; D gene ambiguous. The CDR3 contains 13 residues. CDR1 and CDR2 (germline): SEHNR, FQNEAQ (reference sequence). V lost 3 bases to trimming and J lost 7 bases, with 7 bases between them. The chain's CDR3 is CASSFGRNSPLHF. CDR3 sequence (DNA): TGTGCCAGCAGCTTTGGCAGGAATTCACCCCTCCACTTT.

This clonotype was observed a handful of times. The chain uses TRBV27 and TRBJ2-7, with TRBD2 matching 8 bases. V was pared by 7 bases and J by 5 bases, with 4 bases of the junction left unmatched. This CDR3 is 12 amino acids long. Germline loops: CDR1 MNHEY, CDR2 SMNVEV (reference sequence). CDR3 protein: CASTGGSHEQYF. In nucleotides, the CDR3 is TGTGCCAGCACGGGAGGGTCCCACGAGCAGTACTTC.

With respect to this clonotype: A much bigger clone sits one base away, suggesting this may be a read error. The J gene is TRBJ1-2, the V gene TRBV7-2; perhaps TRBD1 as D (6 bases). CDR1 is SGHTA, CDR2 FQGNSA, per germline. V was clipped by 5 bases and J by 6 bases, with 19 bases between them. The CDR3 is 15 amino acids. The CDR3 reads CASSQAQGRLDGYTF. Here the CDR3 DNA reads TGTGCCAGCAGCCAAGCACAGGGAAGATTGGATGGCTACACCTTC.

There are a few counts of this clonotype. The chain is built from TRBV29-1 and TRBJ2-3, with TRBD2 matching over 16 bases. The V gene's germline CDR1 is SQVTM and CDR2 ANQGSEA. The CDR3 runs 19 residues. Unmatched junction bases numbered 17, after V lost 8 bases and J lost 3 bases. CDR3 protein: CSYKGAAGLAGGPTDTQYF. Written as DNA, the CDR3 is TGCAGCTACAAGGGAGCAGCGGGACTAGCGGGAGGGCCAACAGATACGCAGTATTTT.

The gene calls are TRBV11-2 and TRBJ2-6; no clear D. Germline CDR1 and CDR2: SGHAT and FQNNGV. This CDR3 region has 14 residues. The V end was cut by 5 bases, the J end by 4 bases, with 9 bases between. The CDR3 region has the DNA TGTGCCAGCAGCCCGACGACAGGGGCCAACGTCCTGACTTTC. Amino acid sequence: CASSPTTGANVLTF.

V usage is TRBV29-1 and J usage is TRBJ1-5; TRBD2 matches at 7 bases. The J call is in doubt because the DNA end fits TRBJ2-3 better. The CDR3 runs to 14 residues. Germline loops: CDR1 SQVTM, CDR2 ANQGSEA. The CDR3 loop reads CSVVGHSGGDTQYF. The CDR3 DNA reads TGCAGCGTAGTCGGACACTCCGGGGGGGATACGCAGTATTTT.